A single TCR beta chain is shown here with its context. The data were obtained in a study of identical twins. Germline V lookup: CDR1 SEHNR, CDR2 FQNEAQ (reference sequence). The CDR3 consists of 14 residues. Trimming took 5 bases from V and 2 from J, leaving 10 bases between them. TCRdb recomputed calls from the 5' RACE reads with MiXCR, one row per CDR3 protein. Of some 1,600,000 distinct CDR3 sequences listed, less than 35% are singletons. V and J are TRBV7-9 and TRBJ2-1; D remains unclear. Sequences were obtained from cord blood. This receptor was taken from a newborn girl in good health. CDR3 in DNA: TGTGCCAGCAGCGTAGTAGCCCCCTACAATGAGCAGTTCTTC. Translation: CASSVVAPYNEQFF. Looking up the rest from reference TRBV7-9 and TRBJ2-1 gives the full variable domain: DTGVSQNPRHKITKRGQNVTFRCDPISEHNRLYWYRQTLGQGPEFLTYFQNEAQLEKSRLLSDRFSAERPKGSFSTLEIQRTEQGDSAMYLCASSVVAPYNEQFFGPGTRLTVL.